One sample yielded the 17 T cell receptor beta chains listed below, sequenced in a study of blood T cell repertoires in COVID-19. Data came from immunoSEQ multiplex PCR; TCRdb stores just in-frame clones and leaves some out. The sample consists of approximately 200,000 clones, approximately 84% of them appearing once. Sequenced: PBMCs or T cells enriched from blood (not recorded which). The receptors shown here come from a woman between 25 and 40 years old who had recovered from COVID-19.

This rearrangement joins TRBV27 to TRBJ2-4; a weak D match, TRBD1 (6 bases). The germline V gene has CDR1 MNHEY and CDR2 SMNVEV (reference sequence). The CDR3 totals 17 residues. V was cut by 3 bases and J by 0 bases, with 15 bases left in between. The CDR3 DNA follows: TGTGCCAGCAGTTTTTCTCTCAGGGGTTTAGCCAAAAACATTCAGTACTTC. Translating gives CASSFSLRGLAKNIQYF.

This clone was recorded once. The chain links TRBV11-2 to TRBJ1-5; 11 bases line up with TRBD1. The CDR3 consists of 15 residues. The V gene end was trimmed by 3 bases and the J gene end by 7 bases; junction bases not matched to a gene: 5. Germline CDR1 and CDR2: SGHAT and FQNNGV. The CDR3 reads CASSLDRGRRQPQHF. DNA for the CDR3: TGTGCCAGCAGCTTGGACAGGGGGCGACGGCAGCCCCAGCATTTT.

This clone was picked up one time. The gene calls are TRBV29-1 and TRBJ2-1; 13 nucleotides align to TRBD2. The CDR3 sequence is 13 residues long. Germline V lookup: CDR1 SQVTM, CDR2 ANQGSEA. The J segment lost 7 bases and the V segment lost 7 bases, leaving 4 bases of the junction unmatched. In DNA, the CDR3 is TGCAGCGCGGGACTAGCGGGATTAAATGAGCAGTTCTTC. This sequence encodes CSAGLAGLNEQFF.

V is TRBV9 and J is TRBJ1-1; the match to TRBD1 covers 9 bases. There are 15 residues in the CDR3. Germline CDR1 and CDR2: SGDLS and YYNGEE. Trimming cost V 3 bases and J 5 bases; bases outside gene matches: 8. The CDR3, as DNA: TGTGCCAGCAGCGCGAAACAGGGGGCGGGAACTGAAGCTTTCTTT. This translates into CASSAKQGAGTEAFF. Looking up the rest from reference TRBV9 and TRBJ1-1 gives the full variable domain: DSGVTQTPKHLITATGQRVTLRCSPRSGDLSVYWYQQSLDQGLQFLIQYYNGEERAKGNILERFSAQQFPDLHSELNLSSLELGDSALYFCASSAKQGAGTEAFFGQGTRLTVV.

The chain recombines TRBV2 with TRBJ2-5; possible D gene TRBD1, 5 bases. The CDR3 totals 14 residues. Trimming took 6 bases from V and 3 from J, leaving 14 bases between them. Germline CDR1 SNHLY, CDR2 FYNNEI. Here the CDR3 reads CASRDRTTKETQYF. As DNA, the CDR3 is TGTGCCAGCAGGGATCGGACAACAAAAGAGACCCAGTACTTC.

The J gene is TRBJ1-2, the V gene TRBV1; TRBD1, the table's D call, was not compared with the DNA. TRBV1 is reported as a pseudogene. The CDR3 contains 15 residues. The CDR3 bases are TGCACCAGCAGCCCAATTACAGGGGCCCACTATGGCTACACCTTC. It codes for CTSSPITGAHYGYTF.

Here the CDR3 DNA reads TGTGCCAGCAGTCCCCAGGGCAATCAGCCCCAGCATTTT. It codes for CASSPQGNQPQHF. V is TRBV6-5 and J is TRBJ1-5; D not resolved. The V and J ends lost 5 bases and 2 bases respectively, with 7 bases between them. This CDR3 contains 13 residues. CDR1 is MNHEY and CDR2 is SVGAGI in the germline V gene.

The CDR3 here is CASSPLGSGGQETQYF. The CDR3 DNA follows: TGTGCCAGCAGCCCCCTGGGGAGCGGGGGGCAAGAGACCCAGTACTTC. This chain joins TRBV7-6 and TRBJ2-5, with 9 bases aligning to TRBD2. Germline loops: CDR1 SGHVS, CDR2 FNYEAQ. The CDR3 runs to 16 residues. The junction had 9 bases not matched to a gene; V was cut back by 5 bases and J by 2 bases.

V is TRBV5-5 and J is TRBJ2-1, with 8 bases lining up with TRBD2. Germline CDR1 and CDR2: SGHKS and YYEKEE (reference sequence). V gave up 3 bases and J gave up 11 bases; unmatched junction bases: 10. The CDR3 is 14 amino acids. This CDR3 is CASSYLGAGGQQFF. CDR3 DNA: TGTGCCAGCAGCTATTTAGGGGCGGGGGGCCAGCAGTTCTTC. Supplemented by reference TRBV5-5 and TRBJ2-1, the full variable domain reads DAGVTQSPTHLIKTRGQQVTLRCSPISGHKSVSWYQQVLGQGPQFIFQYYEKEERGRGNFPDRFSARQFPNYSSELNVNALLLGDSALYLCASSYLGAGGQQFFGPGTRLTVL.

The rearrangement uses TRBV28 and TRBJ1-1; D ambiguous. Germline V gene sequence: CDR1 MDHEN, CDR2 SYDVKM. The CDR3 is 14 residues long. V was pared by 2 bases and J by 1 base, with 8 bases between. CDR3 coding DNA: TGTGCCAGCAGTTTAATACAGAAGAACACTGAAGCTTTCTTT. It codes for CASSLIQKNTEAFF.

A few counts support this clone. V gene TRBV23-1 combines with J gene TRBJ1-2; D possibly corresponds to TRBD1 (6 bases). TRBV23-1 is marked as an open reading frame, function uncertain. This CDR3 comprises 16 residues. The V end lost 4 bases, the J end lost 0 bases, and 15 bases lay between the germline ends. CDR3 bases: TGCGCCAGCAGTCTTCCTCCGACAGGTACTAACTATGGCTACACCTTC. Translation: CASSLPPTGTNYGYTF.

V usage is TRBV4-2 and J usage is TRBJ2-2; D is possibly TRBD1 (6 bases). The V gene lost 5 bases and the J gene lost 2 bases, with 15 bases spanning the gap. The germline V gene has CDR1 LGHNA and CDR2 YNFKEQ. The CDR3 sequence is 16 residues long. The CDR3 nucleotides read TGTGCCAGCAGCACCCACTCACAGGGAAACACCGGGGAGCTGTTTTTT. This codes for CASSTHSQGNTGELFF.

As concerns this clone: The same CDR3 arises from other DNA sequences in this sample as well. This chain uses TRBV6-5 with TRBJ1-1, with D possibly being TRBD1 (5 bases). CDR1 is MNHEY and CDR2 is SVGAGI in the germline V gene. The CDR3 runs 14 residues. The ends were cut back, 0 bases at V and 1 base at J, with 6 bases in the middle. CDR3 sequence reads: CASSYSRGNTEAFF. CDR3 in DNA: TGTGCCAGCAGTTACTCAAGGGGGAACACTGAAGCTTTCTTT.

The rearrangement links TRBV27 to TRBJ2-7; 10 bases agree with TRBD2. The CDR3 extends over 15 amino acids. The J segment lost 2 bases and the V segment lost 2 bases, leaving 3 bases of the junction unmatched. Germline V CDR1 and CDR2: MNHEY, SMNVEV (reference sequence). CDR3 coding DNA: TGTGCCAGCAGTTTAACGGGACTAGCGACCTACGAGCAGTACGTC. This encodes CASSLTGLATYEQYV.

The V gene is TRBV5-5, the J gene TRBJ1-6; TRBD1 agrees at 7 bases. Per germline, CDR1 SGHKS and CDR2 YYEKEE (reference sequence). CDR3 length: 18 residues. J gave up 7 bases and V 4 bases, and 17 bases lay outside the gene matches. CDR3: CASSPGTVLRTSNSPLHF. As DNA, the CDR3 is TGTGCCAGCAGCCCGGGGACAGTTTTACGGACGTCAAATTCACCCCTCCACTTT.

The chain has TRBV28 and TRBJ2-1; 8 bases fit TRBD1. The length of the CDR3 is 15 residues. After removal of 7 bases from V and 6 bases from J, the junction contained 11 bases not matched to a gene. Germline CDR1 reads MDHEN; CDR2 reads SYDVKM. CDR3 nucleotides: TGTGCCAGCACGTCTGCAGGGGGCCCGGGCAATGAGCAGTTCTTC. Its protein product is CASTSAGGPGNEQFF.

CDR3 amino acids: CASSPKGAQRQPQHF. CDR3 nucleotide sequence: TGTGCCAGCTCACCCAAGGGGGCTCAGAGACAGCCCCAGCATTTT. The chain uses TRBV18 and TRBJ1-5; TRBD1 matches 7 bases. V lost 3 bases to trimming and J lost 7 bases; unmatched junction nucleotides: 9. CDR1 is KGHSH, CDR2 LQKENI, per germline. This CDR3 is built from 15 residues.